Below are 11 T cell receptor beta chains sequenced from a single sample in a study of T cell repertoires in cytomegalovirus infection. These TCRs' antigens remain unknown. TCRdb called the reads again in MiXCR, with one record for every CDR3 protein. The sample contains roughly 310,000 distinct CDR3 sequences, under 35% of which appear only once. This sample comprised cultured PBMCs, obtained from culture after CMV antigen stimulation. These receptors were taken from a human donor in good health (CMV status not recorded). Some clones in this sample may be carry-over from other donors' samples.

CDR3 sequence: CASSKRPGGTPLLAASTDTQYF. In nucleotides, the CDR3 is TGCGCCAGCAGCAAAAGGCCAGGGGGCACCCCTCTGTTAGCGGCTAGCACAGATACGCAGTATTTT. The chain couples TRBV5-1 to TRBJ2-3; 8 bases map to TRBD1. The length of the CDR3 is 22 residues. Germline lookup yields CDR1 SGHRS and CDR2 YFSETQ. Losses at the gene ends were 4 bases for V and 0 bases for J; bases not matched to a gene: 25.

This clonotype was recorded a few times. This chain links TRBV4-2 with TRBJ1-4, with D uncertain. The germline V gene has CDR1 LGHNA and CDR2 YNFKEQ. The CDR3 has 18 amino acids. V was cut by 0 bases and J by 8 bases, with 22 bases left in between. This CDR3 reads CASSQDLSSGPYGEKLFF. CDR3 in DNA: TGTGCCAGCAGCCAAGATCTCTCGTCGGGTCCTTATGGCGAAAAACTGTTTTTT.

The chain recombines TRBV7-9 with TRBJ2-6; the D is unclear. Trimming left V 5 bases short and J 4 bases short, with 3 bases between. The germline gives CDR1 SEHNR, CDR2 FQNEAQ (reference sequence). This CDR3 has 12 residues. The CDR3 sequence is CASSRGANVLTF. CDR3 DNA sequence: TGTGCCAGCAGCCGGGGGGCCAACGTCCTGACTTTC.

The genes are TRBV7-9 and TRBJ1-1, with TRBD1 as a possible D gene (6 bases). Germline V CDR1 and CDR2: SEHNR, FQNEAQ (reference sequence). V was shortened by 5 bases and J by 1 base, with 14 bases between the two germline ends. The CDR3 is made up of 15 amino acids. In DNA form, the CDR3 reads TGTGCCAGCAGCCGGATTGGACAGCCGAACACTGAAGCTTTCTTT. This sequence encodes CASSRIGQPNTEAFF.

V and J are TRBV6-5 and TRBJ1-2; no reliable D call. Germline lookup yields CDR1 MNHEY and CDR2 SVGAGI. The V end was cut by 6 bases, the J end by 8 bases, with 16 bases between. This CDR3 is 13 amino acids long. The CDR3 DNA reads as TGTGCCAGCAGCCGTTCCTCTTCGGGCGGCTACACCTTC. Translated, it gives CASSRSSSGGYTF.

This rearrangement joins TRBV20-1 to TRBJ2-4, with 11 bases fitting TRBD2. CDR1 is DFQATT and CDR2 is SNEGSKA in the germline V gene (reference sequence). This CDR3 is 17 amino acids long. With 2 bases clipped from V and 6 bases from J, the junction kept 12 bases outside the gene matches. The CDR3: CSARRLAGKGGVNIQYF. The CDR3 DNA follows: TGCAGTGCTAGAAGACTAGCGGGAAAGGGAGGTGTAAACATTCAGTACTTC.

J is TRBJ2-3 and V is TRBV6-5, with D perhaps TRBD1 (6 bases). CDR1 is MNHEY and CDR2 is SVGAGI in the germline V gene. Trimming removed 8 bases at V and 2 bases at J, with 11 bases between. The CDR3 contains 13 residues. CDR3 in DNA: TGTGCCAGCGGGGGCGAGAACACAGATACGCAGTATTTT. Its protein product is CASGGENTDTQYF.

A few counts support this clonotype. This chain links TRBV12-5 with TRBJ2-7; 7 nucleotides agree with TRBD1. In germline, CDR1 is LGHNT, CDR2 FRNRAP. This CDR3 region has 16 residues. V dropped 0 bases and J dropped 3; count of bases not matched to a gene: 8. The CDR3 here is CASGLVLRGPVYEQYF. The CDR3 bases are TGTGCTAGTGGTTTGGTACTGAGGGGGCCGGTCTACGAGCAGTACTTC. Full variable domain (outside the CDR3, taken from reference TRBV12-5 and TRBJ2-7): DARVTQTPRHKVTEMGQEVTMRCQPILGHNTVFWYRQTMMQGLELLAYFRNRAPLDDSGMPKDRFSAEMPDATLATLKIQPSEPRDSAVYFCASGLVLRGPVYEQYFGPGTRLTVT.

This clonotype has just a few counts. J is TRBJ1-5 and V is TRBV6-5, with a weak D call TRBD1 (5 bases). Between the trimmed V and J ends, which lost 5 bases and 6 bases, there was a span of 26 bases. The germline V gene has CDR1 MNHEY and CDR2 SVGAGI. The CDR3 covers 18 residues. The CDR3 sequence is CASSRVTLGPPRGQPQHF. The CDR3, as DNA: TGTGCCAGCAGTCGCGTAACCCTGGGACCGCCTAGGGGTCAGCCCCAGCATTTT.

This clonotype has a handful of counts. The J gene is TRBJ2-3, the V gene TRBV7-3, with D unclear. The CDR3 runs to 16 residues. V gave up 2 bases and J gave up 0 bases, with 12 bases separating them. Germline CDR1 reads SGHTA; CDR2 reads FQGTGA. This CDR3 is CASSLLGQTSTDTQYF. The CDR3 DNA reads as TGTGCCAGCAGCTTACTAGGGCAGACTAGCACAGATACGCAGTATTTT.

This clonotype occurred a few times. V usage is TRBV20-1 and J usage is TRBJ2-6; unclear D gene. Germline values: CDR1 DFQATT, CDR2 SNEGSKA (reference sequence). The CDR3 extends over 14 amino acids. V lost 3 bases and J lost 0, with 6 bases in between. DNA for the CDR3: TGCAGTGCTAGCTCGGGCTCTGGGGCCAACGTCCTGACTTTC. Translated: CSASSGSGANVLTF.